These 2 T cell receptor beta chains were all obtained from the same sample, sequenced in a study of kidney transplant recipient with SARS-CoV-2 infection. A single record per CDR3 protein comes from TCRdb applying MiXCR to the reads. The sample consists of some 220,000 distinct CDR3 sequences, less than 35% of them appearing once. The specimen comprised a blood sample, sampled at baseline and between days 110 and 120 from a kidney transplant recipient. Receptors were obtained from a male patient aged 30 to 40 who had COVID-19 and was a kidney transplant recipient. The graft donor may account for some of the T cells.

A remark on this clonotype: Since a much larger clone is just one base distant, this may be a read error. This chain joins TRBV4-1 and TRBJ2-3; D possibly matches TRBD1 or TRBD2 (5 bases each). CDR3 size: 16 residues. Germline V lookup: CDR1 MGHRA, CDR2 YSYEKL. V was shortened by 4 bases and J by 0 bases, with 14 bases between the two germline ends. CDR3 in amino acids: CASSPLGRSSTDTQYF. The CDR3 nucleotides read TGCGCCAGCAGCCCCTTGGGACGATCTAGCACAGATACGCAGTATTTT.

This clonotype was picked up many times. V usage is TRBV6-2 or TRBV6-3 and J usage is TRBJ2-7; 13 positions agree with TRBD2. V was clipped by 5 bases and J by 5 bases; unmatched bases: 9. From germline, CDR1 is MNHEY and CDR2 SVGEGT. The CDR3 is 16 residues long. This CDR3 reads CASSGRTSGSINEQYF. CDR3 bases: TGTGCCAGCAGTGGCCGGACTAGCGGGAGTATAAACGAGCAGTACTTC.